In its sample, the clone carrying this T cell receptor (beta chain) was seen once. The antigen is unknown. Clones were read by immunoSEQ multiplex PCR, and TCRdb kept only the in-frame ones, dropping some. The sample gives 80,000 or so clones, around four fifths of which show up once; around 2.6% is in the top ten. This sample was included in a study of memory CD4+ T cells and cytomegalovirus serostatus. Turning to the study itself: Donors were healthy Belgian adults, several CMV seropositive and around 23 seronegative.

Study results and limitations: About 40% of the 164 known CMV-associated TCRbeta sequences appeared in CD4+ memory.

Trimming removed 4 bases at V and 6 bases at J, with 15 bases between. The CDR3 extends over 14 amino acids. Germline CDR1 reads SGHDN; CDR2 reads FVKESK. The sort gate was single viable CD3+CD4+CD8-CD45RO+ cells for memory CD4+ T cells. Positive selection with CD4 microbeads enriched total CD4+ T cells. The sequence was obtained from an adult in good health and CMV-seropositive. Sequenced material: memory CD4+ T cells from blood. The chain joins TRBV14 to TRBJ1-2; perhaps TRBD1 as D (6 bases). This chain's CDR3 is CASSLLRGADGYTF. CDR3 DNA: TGTGCCAGCAGCCTCCTTCGGGGGGCTGATGGCTACACCTTC.